The T cell receptor (beta chain) under discussion was sequenced for a study of blood T cell repertoires in COVID-19 (dated by TCRdb to the early 2020s). Broadly, across the study: Samples from collaborators originated in the United States, Italy and Spain and spanned both the acute and convalescent phases of COVID-19. The material from the prospective study consisted of cDNA or gDNA derived from T cells, B-cell-depleted T cells, or PBMCs. Subjects who had been exposed to COVID-19, were actively infected with it, or had recovered from it provided the deeply sampled blood TCRbeta repertoires that made up the dataset. The repertoires were released in a freely available public database intended as a resource for research on the immune response to SARS-CoV-2. The samples were drawn from two sources: the first 160 participants of the ongoing ImmuneRACE study, and fewer than 1,500 subjects contributed by 6 global collaborators. The sample metadata nearly always contained a de-identified subject ID, COVID-19 status, age in years and sex. HLA class I and class II types, where available, came from metadata supplied by the sample provider rather than from assay-based typing.

TCRbeta CDR3 regions were amplified from genomic DNA by means of the immunoSEQ Assay, a bias-controlled multiplex PCR. As for how the authors treated the data: Within the assay, amplification of reference gene primers was used to estimate how many nucleated cells each sample contained. To quantify the absolute abundance of each unique TCRbeta CDR3 rearrangement, sequence reads were collapsed and filtered. Productive Simpson clonality was computed per sample as the square root of Simpson's diversity index over productive rearrangements. Drawn from immuneACCESS, this table holds only the in-frame rearrangements with V and J called that TCRdb kept. Clones are partly lost; checked studies trace under half to an unresolved V gene and leave the rest unexplained. V, J and clone size are those of that table, while D and trimming were read from the DNA. Across this sample there are 360,000 or so clones, with roughly 90% seen only once. Just over 1% of the sample lies in the top ten.

From V the trimming removes 8 bases and from J it removes 7 bases, while the gene matches leave 3 bases of the junction unaccounted for. From the cysteine through the phenylalanine, the CDR3 covers 12 amino acids. The retained sequence is limited to the CDR3, 36 bases, with the frame set at the first base. From a lookup of the germline V gene, CDR1 and CDR2 are WSHSY and SAAADI. Worth noting for this clone: Which antigen it targets is not known. Base qualities are not provided; no much larger clone lies one nucleotide away.

Participants in the prospective study were enrolled through a virtual design, were aged 18 to 89 years, and lived in about two dozen United States geographic areas. In the prospective study, participants were assigned to cohorts based on the clinical history participants reported in a screening survey and a study questionnaire. Exposed participants were defined as having been in contact with someone with a PCR-confirmed or clinician-diagnosed COVID-19 case within 2 weeks of study entry. In the prospective study, mobile phlebotomists collected whole blood, serum and a nasopharyngeal or oropharyngeal swab from each participant. Participants in the prospective study had the option to provide additional blood draws and questionnaires over a 2-month period. Before DNA extraction, prospective study blood samples were shipped either frozen or at room temperature. What the study reported, not specific to this receptor: The amount of clinical and demographic metadata varied by source and participant and was provided uncurated.

The sequence derives from a woman aged 25-40 years who had been exposed to COVID-19. Source material: PBMCs or T cells enriched from blood (not recorded which). The chain employs TRBV10-2 and TRBJ1-5, with 9 bases matching TRBD1. CDR3 loop: CASRQGGQPQHF. Read as DNA, the sequence is TGCGCCAGCCGACAGGGGGGGCAGCCCCAGCATTTT.